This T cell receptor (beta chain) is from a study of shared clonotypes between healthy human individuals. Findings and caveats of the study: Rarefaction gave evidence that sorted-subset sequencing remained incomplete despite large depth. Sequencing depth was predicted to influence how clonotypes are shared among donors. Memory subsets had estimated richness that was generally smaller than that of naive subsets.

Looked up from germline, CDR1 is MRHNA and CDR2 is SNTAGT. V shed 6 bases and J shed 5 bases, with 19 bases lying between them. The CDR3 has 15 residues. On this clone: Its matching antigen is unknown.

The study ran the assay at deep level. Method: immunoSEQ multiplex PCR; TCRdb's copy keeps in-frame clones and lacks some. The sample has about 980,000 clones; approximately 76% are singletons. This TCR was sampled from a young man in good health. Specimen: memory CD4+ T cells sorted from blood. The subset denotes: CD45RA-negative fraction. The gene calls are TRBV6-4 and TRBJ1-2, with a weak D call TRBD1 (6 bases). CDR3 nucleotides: TGTGCCAGCAGCCCCCACAAAGGGGGAGAGTATGGCTACACCTTC. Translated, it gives CASSPHKGGEYGYTF.